This entry features one T cell receptor beta chain sequence. CDR1 SGHKS and CDR2 YYEKEE come from the germline V gene (reference sequence). Trimming at V came to 6 bases and at J to 4 bases, leaving 15 bases not matched to a gene. The CDR3 extends over 16 amino acids. Sequencing used immunoSEQ multiplex PCR; TCRdb keeps in-frame clones, though not all of them. The sample records 2,500,000 or so clones, roughly 93% being singletons. These data originate in a study of shared clonotypes between healthy human individuals. Study in general: A couple of women and a few men aged 18 to 49 made up the donors.

The sample was naive CD4+ T cells from PBMCs. Described subset: CD45RA+ positively selected. The TCR was taken from a man aged 18 to 30 in good health. Some clones in this sample may be carry-over from other donors' samples. The chain links TRBV5-5 to TRBJ1-2; 7 bases agree with TRBD1. Here the CDR3 reads CASTHGGGGGFYGYTF. The CDR3 bases are TGTGCCAGCACCCATGGCGGTGGAGGGGGCTTCTATGGCTACACCTTC.